This TCR beta chain came from a study of cytomegalovirus exposure and HLA in healthy donors. Germline V lookup: CDR1 MGHRA, CDR2 YSYEKL. Trimming at V came to 0 bases and at J to 6 bases, leaving 2 bases not matched to a gene. The CDR3 sequence is 13 residues long. The PCR used 60 Vbeta and 13 Jbeta primers. Profiling relied on immunoSEQ multiplex PCR, and the TCRdb table lists in-frame clones only, not all of them. This sample has 200,000 or so clones, with 82% found just once. The source material was PBMCs. V gene TRBV4-1 combines with J gene TRBJ2-7; 7 nucleotides align to TRBD2. This sequence was found in a boy between 2 and 10 years old in good health and CMV-seronegative. CDR3 sequence reads: CASSQDGGGEQYF. The CDR3 DNA reads TGCGCCAGCAGCCAAGATGGGGGGGGCGAGCAGTACTTC.